Included here is one TCR beta chain sequence, with context. RNA transcripts served as the template for amplifying TCR beta CDR3 regions. An initial round of RT-PCR targeting the TCR CDR3 relied on the HTBI primer set. TCRdb re-derived calls from the multiplex PCR reads in MiXCR, one entry per CDR3 protein. The sample has around 380,000 distinct CDR3 sequences, roughly 13% seen once. The record originates from a study of T cells in Graves' hyperthyroidism and ophthalmopathy. Study background: Specimen type is peripheral blood, collected at initial diagnosis prior to any treatment.

This receptor was identified in a man under 40 with Graves' hyperthyroidism that later progressed to Graves' ophthalmopathy. Material: blood.

Written as DNA, the CDR3 is TGCGCCAGCAGCTTGGGGGGAGGCCCTGGAAACACCATATATTTT. Its protein product is CASSLGGGPGNTIYF. The V call is TRBV5-1, the J call TRBJ1-3; D is ambiguous. The CDR3 spans 15 residues. Germline CDR1 reads SGHRS; CDR2 reads YFSETQ. Trimming left V 0 bases short and J 2 bases short, with 9 bases between.